This T cell receptor (beta chain) was recorded in a study of T-cell memory formation after mild COVID-19. From the 5' RACE reads, TCRdb called clonotypes with MiXCR, one entry per CDR3 protein. The table records 550,000 to 600,000 distinct CDR3 sequences, less than 25% of them present only once. This clonotype was observed a handful of times. The ends lost 5 bases at V and 5 bases at J; junction bases unmatched: 4. This CDR3 contains 13 residues. Germline CDR1 MNHEY, CDR2 SVGEGT. Material: PBMCs or a T cell subset sorted from them (not recorded which). The sequence came from an adult woman who had mild COVID-19 (a few samples of this study predate the infection). Cell type and time point are not known. The chain recombines TRBV6-2 or TRBV6-3 with TRBJ1-1, with 8 bases identical to TRBD1. The CDR3 spells CASSRHRGTEAFF. Written as DNA, the CDR3 is TGTGCCAGCAGTCGACACAGGGGGACTGAAGCTTTCTTT.